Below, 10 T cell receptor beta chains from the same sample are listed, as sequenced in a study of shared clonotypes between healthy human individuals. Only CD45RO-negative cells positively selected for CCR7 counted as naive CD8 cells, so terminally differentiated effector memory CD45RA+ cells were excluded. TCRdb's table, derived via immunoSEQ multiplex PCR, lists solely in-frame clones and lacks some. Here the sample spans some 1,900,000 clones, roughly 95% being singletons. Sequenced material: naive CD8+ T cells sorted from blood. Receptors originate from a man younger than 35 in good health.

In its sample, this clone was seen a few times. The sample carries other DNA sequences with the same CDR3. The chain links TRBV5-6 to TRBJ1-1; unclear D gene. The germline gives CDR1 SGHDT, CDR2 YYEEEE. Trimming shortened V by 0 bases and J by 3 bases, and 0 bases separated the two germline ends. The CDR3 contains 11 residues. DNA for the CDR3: TGTGCCAGCAGCTTGGACACTGAAGCTTTCTTT. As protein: CASSLDTEAFF. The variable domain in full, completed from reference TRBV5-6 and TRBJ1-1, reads DAGVTQSPTHLIKTRGQQVTLRCSPKSGHDTVSWYQQALGQGPQFIFQYYEEEERQRGNFPDRFSGHQFPNYSSELNVNALLLGDSALYLCASSLDTEAFFGQGTRLTVV.

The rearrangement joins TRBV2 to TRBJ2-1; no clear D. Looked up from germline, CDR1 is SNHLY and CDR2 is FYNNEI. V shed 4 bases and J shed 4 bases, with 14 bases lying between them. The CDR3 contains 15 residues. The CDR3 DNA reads TGTGCCAGCAGTGTTCAGCAGATGATTTACAATGAGCAGTTCTTC. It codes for CASSVQQMIYNEQFF. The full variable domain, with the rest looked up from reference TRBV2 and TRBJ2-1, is EPEVTQTPSHQVTQMGQEVILRCVPISNHLYFYWYRQILGQKVEFLVSFYNNEISEKSEIFDDQFSVERPDGSNFTLKIRSTKLEDSAMYFCASSVQQMIYNEQFFGPGTRLTVL.

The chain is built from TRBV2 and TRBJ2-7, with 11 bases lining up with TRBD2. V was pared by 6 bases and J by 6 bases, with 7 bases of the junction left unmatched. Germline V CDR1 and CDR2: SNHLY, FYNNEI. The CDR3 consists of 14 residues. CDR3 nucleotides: TGTGCCAGCAGACAACTAGCGGGAGATCTCGAGCAGTACTTC. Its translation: CASRQLAGDLEQYF.

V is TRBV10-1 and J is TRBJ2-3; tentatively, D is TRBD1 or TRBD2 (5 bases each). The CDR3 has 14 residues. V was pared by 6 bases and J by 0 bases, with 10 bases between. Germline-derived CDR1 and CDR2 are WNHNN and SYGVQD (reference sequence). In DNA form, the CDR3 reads TGCGCCAGCAGCCGGGACGGTAGCACAGATACGCAGTATTTT. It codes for CASSRDGSTDTQYF.

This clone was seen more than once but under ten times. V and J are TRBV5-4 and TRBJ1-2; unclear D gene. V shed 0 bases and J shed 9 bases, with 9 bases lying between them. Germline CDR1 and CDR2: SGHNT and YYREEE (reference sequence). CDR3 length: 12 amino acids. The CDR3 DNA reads TGTGCCAGCAGCTTGGGACACTACAGCTACACCTTC. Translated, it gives CASSLGHYSYTF. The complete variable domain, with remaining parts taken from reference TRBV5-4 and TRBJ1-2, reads ETGVTQSPTHLIKTRGQQVTLRCSSQSGHNTVSWYQQALGQGPQFIFQYYREEENGRGNFPPRFSGLQFPNYSSELNVNALELDDSALYLCASSLGHYSYTFGSGTRLTVV.

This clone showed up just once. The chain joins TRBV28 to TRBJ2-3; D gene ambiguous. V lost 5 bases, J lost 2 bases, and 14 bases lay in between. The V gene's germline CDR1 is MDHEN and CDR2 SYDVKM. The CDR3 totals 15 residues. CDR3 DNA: TGTGCCAGCAGTCAAGACATGGCATCCACAGATACGCAGTATTTT. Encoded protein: CASSQDMASTDTQYF.

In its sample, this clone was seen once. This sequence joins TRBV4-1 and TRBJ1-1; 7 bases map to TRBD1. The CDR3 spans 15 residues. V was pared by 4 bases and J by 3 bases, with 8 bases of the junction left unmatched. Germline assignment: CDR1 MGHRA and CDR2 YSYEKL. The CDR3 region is CASSRNRGGDTEAFF. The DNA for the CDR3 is TGCGCCAGCAGCCGGAACAGGGGAGGTGACACTGAAGCTTTCTTT.

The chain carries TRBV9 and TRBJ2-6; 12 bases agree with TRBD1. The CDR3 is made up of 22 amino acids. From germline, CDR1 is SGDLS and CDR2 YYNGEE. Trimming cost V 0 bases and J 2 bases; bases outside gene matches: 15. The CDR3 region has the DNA TGTGCCAGCAGCGTAGTAGTGAGATCGGGGGACAGGGGGCTGCCTGGGGCCAACGTCCTGACTTTC. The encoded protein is CASSVVVRSGDRGLPGANVLTF.

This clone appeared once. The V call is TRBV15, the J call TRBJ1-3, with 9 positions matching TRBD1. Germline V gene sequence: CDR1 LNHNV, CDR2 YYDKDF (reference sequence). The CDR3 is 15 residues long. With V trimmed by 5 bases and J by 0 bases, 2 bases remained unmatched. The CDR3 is CATSQDRGSGNTIYF. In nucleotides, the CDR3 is TGTGCCACCAGCCAGGACAGGGGCTCTGGAAACACCATATATTTT. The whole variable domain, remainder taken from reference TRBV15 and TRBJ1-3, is DAMVIQNPRYQVTQFGKPVTLSCSQTLNHNVMYWYQQKSSQAPKLLFHYYDKDFNNEADTPDNFQSRRPNTSFCFLDIRSPGLGDTAMYLCATSQDRGSGNTIYFGEGSWLTVV.

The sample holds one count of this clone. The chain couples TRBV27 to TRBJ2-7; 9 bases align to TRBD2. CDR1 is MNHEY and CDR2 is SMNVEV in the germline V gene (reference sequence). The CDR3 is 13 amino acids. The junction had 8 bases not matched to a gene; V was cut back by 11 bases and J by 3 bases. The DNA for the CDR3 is TGTGCCCGAATTAGCGGGGGCTTCTACGAGCAGTACTTC. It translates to CARISGGFYEQYF.